The clone carrying this T cell receptor beta chain was seen only a few times. All donors came from Russia, were Caucasian and healthy, and spanned ages about 6 to 100. About 10 milliliters of peripheral blood were drawn from each donor into EDTA-treated tubes. These data originate in a study of blood T cells in healthy people across ages. Germline V gene sequence: CDR1 SQVTM, CDR2 ANQGSEA. CDR3 length equals 11 residues. V was trimmed by 7 bases and J by 3 bases, leaving 9 bases between them. A second about 7 to 12 cycle PCR used barcoded and J-beta primers. One entry per CDR3 protein, called by TCRdb with MiXCR from the 5' RACE reads. Of 850,000 to 1,300,000 distinct CDR3 sequences in the sample, 40% to 55% are singletons; the top ten hold approximately 17%.

The sequence was obtained from a woman aged 60 to 75 in good health. The chain links TRBV29-1 to TRBJ1-1, with D perhaps matching TRBD1 (6 bases). Material: blood. CDR3 DNA sequence: TGCAGCGCACCAGGGGACACTGAAGCTTTCTTT. This encodes CSAPGDTEAFF.